The clone carrying this TCR beta chain was recorded a few times. The antigen is not known. The entirety of the isolated RNA underwent reverse transcription, so expressed TCRB transcripts were sequenced. The average read count of naive, central memory and regulatory T cell samples was about 3.57 million. The repertoire was sequenced with immunoSEQ multiplex PCR; TCRdb's copy has only in-frame clones and lacks some. The sample carries approximately 380,000 clones, around 16% recorded once. V lost 0 bases and J lost 9; bases outside the gene matches: 5. Germline V gene data show CDR1 as SGHVS and CDR2 as FQNEAQ. This CDR3 is 15 amino acids long. A single heparinised blood sample, averaging roughly 110 mL, was obtained per donor. This sample is part of a study of beta chain features in type 1 diabetes. Whole-study context: Examination covered 100 million to 140 million sorted cells spanning all samples.

Overall study results and limits: Whatever favoring of shorter templates PCR might show would apply equally to patients and controls.

Sequenced input: naive CD4+ T cells from blood. The chain carries TRBV7-8 and TRBJ2-4; 10 nucleotides match TRBD1. This TCR derives from a woman aged 18-29 years in good health. In nucleotides, the CDR3 is TGTGCCAGCAGCTTAGCGCCCGGGACAGGGGCCATTCAGTACTTC. This translates into CASSLAPGTGAIQYF. Using reference TRBV7-8 and TRBJ2-4 for the parts outside the CDR3, the full variable domain is GAGVSQSPRYKVAKRGQDVALRCDPISGHVSLFWYQQALGQGPEFLTYFQNEAQLDKSGLPSDRFFAERPEGSVSTLKIQRTQQEDSAVYLCASSLAPGTGAIQYFGAGTRLSVL.